This T cell receptor (beta chain) was captured by sequencing in a study of shared clonotypes between healthy human individuals. This clone showed up just once. Its matching antigen is unknown. Trimming removed 6 bases at V and 10 bases at J, with 18 bases between. From germline, CDR1 is SQVTM and CDR2 ANQGSEA. The CDR3 consists of 12 residues. Findings of the study overall: Among a handful of donors, around 5% of naive CD4 clonotypes were found in common. Enrolling few donors narrowed the genetic and exposure-history diversity that was represented. Lower generation probabilities were found for non-shared clonotypes than for those shared by all four donors.

Naive CD8 isolation took CD45RO-negative cells positively selected for CCR7 and excluded terminally differentiated effector memory CD45RA+ cells. Donors included only healthy HIV-negative adults lacking recent acute infections or vaccinations. TCRdb's table, derived via immunoSEQ multiplex PCR, lists solely in-frame clones and lacks some. This table holds about 2.2 million clones, roughly 93% found once. This sequence originates from a man in his late teens or twenties in good health. Some clones in this sample may be carry-over from other donors' samples. This chain connects TRBV29-1 to TRBJ1-1, with D perhaps matching TRBD1 (6 bases). Sequencing input: naive CD8+ T cells from PBMCs. CDR3 in DNA: TGCAGCGTCCCCCGGCTGAGGGGGGGAGCTTTCTTT. Encoded protein: CSVPRLRGGAFF.